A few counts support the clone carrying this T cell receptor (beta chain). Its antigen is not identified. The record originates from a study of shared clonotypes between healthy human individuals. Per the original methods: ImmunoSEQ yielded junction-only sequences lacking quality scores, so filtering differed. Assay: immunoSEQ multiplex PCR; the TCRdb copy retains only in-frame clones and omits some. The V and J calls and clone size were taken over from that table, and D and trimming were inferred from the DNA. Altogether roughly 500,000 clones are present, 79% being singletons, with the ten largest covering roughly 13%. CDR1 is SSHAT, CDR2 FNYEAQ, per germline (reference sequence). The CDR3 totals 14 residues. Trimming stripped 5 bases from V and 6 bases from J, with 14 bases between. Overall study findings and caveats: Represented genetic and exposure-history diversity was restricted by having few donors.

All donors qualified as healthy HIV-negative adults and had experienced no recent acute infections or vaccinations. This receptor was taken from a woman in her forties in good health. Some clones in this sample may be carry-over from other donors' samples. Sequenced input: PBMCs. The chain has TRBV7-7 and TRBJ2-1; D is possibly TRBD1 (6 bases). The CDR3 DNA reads TGTGCCAGCAGCCGTGACAGGTGGGGCAATGAGCAGTTCTTC. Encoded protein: CASSRDRWGNEQFF.